This TCR beta chain is from a study of ipilimumab plus nivolumab after autologous stem cell transplantation. The wider study: The DLBCL cohort had primary refractory and relapsed disease, with 18-month progression-free survival of about 82% and 31%.

Data came from immunoSEQ multiplex PCR; TCRdb stores just in-frame clones and leaves some out. The repertoire includes fewer than 95,000 clones, over 80% of them detected once, and under 2.5% sits in the top ten. This CDR3 spans 15 amino acids. Germline V gene lookup returns CDR1 SEHNR and CDR2 FQNEAQ (reference sequence). Unmatched junction bases numbered 7, after V lost 0 bases and J lost 8 bases. Dosing: nivolumab 3 mg/kg IV, weeks 1, 4, 7, 10, then every two weeks to week 26. Sequencing was performed on PBMCs, taken in a trial of ipilimumab plus nivolumab as post-transplant consolidation. The chain joins TRBV7-9 to TRBJ1-5, with 7 bases aligning to TRBD1. This receptor was taken from a male donor with diffuse large B-cell lymphoma. CDR3 coding DNA: TGTGCCAGCAGCTTAGCGGGACAGCAAACGGAGCCCCAGCATTTT. It specifies CASSLAGQQTEPQHF.